This TCR beta chain was profiled in a study of T cell responses to AZD1222 COVID-19 vaccine (dated by TCRdb to 2020 to 2023). Background for the entire study: TCR sequencing was performed for more than 230 trial participants, of whom roughly 200 were given two doses of AZD1222 and approximately 25 were given two doses of MenACWY control vaccine. Trial participants were enrolled by age into 18-55, 56-69 and 70-plus year subgroups, with approximately 160, 26 and 62 TCR-sequenced participants respectively. Results the study describes overall, beyond this receptor: CD4 TCRs associated with the vaccine covered the entire spike protein, and the dominant responses were in regions 160-218 and 743-854. The 56-69-year group was small, and its depth increase did not reach significance, likely because of low power. Participants were mostly white British, with more females than males. The authors suggested clonal diversity may have been underestimated. Conclusions about previously exposed vaccinees are limited, since just five or six AZD1222 recipients were seropositive for SARS-CoV-2 at baseline. Nearly half of unique spike-specific TCRs reportedly recognized epitopes outside regions mutated in the B.1.351 and B.1.1.7 variants. After two AZD1222 doses, both the breadth and the depth of spike-specific TCRs were significantly higher than at day 0 and than in MenACWY recipients. Because no day 14 peak-response samples were available, repertoires were characterized only after the peak T cell response.

Comments on this clone: What this receptor recognizes is not known. Base qualities were left out, and no much larger clone turns up one base away.

At the junction V is shortened by 2 bases and J by 5 bases, with 13 bases in between. The CDR1 and CDR2 encoded by the germline V gene are SGHRS and YFSETQ. Counted from cysteine to phenylalanine, this CDR3 has 14 amino acids. Solely the CDR3 DNA is kept, with 42 bases framed from the first base. Interpreted using the paper, the time point label stands for: about 28 days (+/-7) after the second vaccine dose. Because spike-specific TCR depth and breadth did not differ between the two schedules, AZD1222 recipients who got a second dose at roughly 4 weeks were pooled with those who got a second dose at roughly 12 weeks. The vaccinee samples were drawn from two UK trials, COV001 and COV002, one of which was a single-blind randomized controlled phase 2/3 trial testing AZD1222 (ChAdOx1 nCoV-19) in healthy adults. Trial participant PBMC samples were collected at day 0 and day 28 after the second dose for TCRbeta chain sequencing.

The CDR3 regions of human TCRbeta chains were subjected to immunosequencing. Per the original workflow: Repertoire TCRs were checked for matches against a reference library of SARS-CoV-2-specific TCRs that had been generated using the MIRA antigen-specificity platform. Breadth was defined as the fraction of unique TCRs that were SARS-CoV-2-associated, and depth was defined as the fraction of total T cells that were SARS-CoV-2-associated. Using the MIRA data, every spike-specific TCR was mapped to the spike region that the TCR reacted to and assigned to either a CD4 or a CD8 class. Log10-transformed breadth and depth values were compared by one-way ANOVA with Sidak's multiple comparisons tests. TCRdb re-hosts the immuneACCESS table, in-frame sequences only. Its copies lack some clones; in the studies checked, an unresolved V gene accounts for under half of them, and the cause for the rest is not known. That table gives V, J and clone size, and the DNA gave D and trimming. In this sample the table shows 150,000 to 200,000 clones, about 92% of which occur a single time. The ten largest clones take up 1% to 1.5% of the sample.

This clonotype was obtained from an adult who received the AZD1222 COVID-19 vaccine. This specimen was peripheral blood, taken 28 days after the second AZD1222 dose. The rearrangement combines TRBV5-1 with TRBJ2-5, with a tentative D call of TRBD1 or TRBD2, each matching 5 bases. The bases are TGCGCCAGCAGCTTCCGGGACGTAGAGGAGACCCAGTACTTC. This yields the protein CASSFRDVEETQYF. This CDR3, with the reference TRBV5-1 and TRBJ2-5 proteins standing in past its ends, gives the full variable domain KAGVTQTPRYLIKTRGQQVTLSCSPISGHRSVSWYQQTPGQGLQFLFEYFSETQRNKGNFPGRFSGRQFSNSRSEMNVSTLELGDSALYLCASSFRDVEETQYFGPGTRLLVL.